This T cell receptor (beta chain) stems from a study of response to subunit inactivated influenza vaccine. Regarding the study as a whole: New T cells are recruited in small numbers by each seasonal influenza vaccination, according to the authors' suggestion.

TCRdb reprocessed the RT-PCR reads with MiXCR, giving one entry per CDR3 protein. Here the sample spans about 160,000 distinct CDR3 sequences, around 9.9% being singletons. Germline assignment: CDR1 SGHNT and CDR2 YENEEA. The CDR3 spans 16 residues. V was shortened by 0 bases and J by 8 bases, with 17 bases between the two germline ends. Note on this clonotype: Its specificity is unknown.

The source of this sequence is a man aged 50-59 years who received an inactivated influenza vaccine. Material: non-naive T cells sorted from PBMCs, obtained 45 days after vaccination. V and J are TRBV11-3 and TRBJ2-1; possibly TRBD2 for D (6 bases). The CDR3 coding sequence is TGTGCCAGCAGCTTAGAAGTTGAGGTCAGGAGGGATGAGCAGTTCTTC. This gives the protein CASSLEVEVRRDEQFF.